Here is one T cell receptor (beta chain) with its context. These data come from a study of tumour-infiltrating T cells in Burkitt lymphoma. On the study more broadly: Productive clonality predicted overall and progression-free survival.

Clones were read by immunoSEQ multiplex PCR, and TCRdb kept only the in-frame ones, dropping some. The sample records about 14,000 clones, roughly 80% being singletons. The sample comprised tumor tissue. The receptor's source is a human donor with diffuse large B-cell lymphoma.

The CDR3 DNA is TGCGCCAGCAGTGCAGGGGGGAGGATTGAAGCTTTCTTT. It is translated as CASSAGGRIEAFF. This chain uses TRBV10-1 with TRBJ1-1; the match to TRBD1 covers 7 bases. Germline V CDR1 and CDR2: WNHNN, SYGVQD (reference sequence). Unmatched junction bases numbered 6, after V lost 4 bases and J lost 7 bases. This CDR3 is 13 amino acids long.